Listed below are T cell receptor beta chains from one sample, sequenced in a study of control samples from healthy donors and cancer patients. Only in-frame clones appear in the TCRdb table, and some are missing; sequencing was by immunoSEQ multiplex PCR. The table shows 95,000 to 150,000 clones, with around 87% occurring only once. Sequencing was performed on blood. Receptor source: a man aged 60 to 69 in good health. Both conserved end residues are part of each CDR3. D genes are given only for firm matches. Clone size is stated in some rows and not others, as once, few, many or a class when expanded.

J gene | V gene | D gene | clone size | CDR3 DNA | CDR3 protein
TRBJ1-2 | TRBV7-2 | TRBD1 | - | TGTGCCAGCAGCCGGCTGGACAGGGTCAACTATGGCTACACCTTC | CASSRLDRVNYGYTF
TRBJ1-2 | TRBV2 | - | few | TGTGCCAGCAGTGAAGCCGGGGTGTATGGCTACACCTTC | CASSEAGVYGYTF
TRBJ2-2 | TRBV11-2 | - | once | TGTGCCAGCAGCTTAGAGGGGGGTTTTGGCACCGGGGAGCTGTTTTTT | CASSLEGGFGTGELFF
TRBJ1-1 | TRBV19 | - | - | TGTGCCAGTAGTATAGGGACAGCTGAAGCTTTCTTT | CASSIGTAEAFF
TRBJ2-2 | TRBV28 | TRBD1 | - | TGTGCCAGCGGGGGACAGGCCTACACCGGGGAGCTGTTTTTT | CASGGQAYTGELFF
TRBJ1-1 | TRBV5-1 | - | - | TGCGCCAGCTCACGGACCGTAAGTAGCGGCACTGAAGCTTTCTTT | CASSRTVSSGTEAFF
TRBJ1-3 | TRBV5-1 | - | - | TGCGCCAGCAGCCTTACAGGGAGCTCTGGAAACACCATATATTTT | CASSLTGSSGNTIYF
TRBJ1-2 | TRBV7-8 | - | - | TGTGCCAGCAGCCTCGGGACCGTCAACTATGGCTACACCTTC | CASSLGTVNYGYTF
TRBJ1-2 | TRBV28 | TRBD1 | - | TGTGCCAGCTTGGACAGGGGGAGCCCCAACTATGGCTACACCTTC | CASLDRGSPNYGYTF
TRBJ2-3 | TRBV6-5 | - | - | TGTGCCAGCAGTTCCTACACGTCCACAGATACGCAGTATTTT | CASSSYTSTDTQYF
TRBJ2-1 | TRBV5-1 | TRBD1 | - | TGCGCCAGCAGCCCCGGACAGGTCTACAATGAGCAGTTCTTC | CASSPGQVYNEQFF
TRBJ2-3 | TRBV7-8 | TRBD2 | - | TGTGCCAGCAGCTTGACAACTAGCGGGGGGGCAGGAAGCACAGATACGCAGTATTTT | CASSLTTSGGAGSTDTQYF
TRBJ1-5 | TRBV19 | - | - | TGTGCCAGTAGTATTGTGACAGAGGGGGGCCAGCCCCAGCATTTT | CASSIVTEGGQPQHF
TRBJ1-4 | TRBV7-9 | - | - | TGTGCCAGCAGCTTATCCCCGGGGGGAGTTGAAAAACTGTTTTTT | CASSLSPGGVEKLFF
TRBJ2-3 | TRBV7-2 | TRBD2 | - | TGTGCCAGCAGCTTAGCAACTAGCGGGGATACGCAGTATTTT | CASSLATSGDTQYF
TRBJ1-2 | TRBV19 | - | - | TGTGCCAGTAGTTCGTCCACGGGGCGCGGCTATGGCTACACCTTC | CASSSSTGRGYGYTF
TRBJ1-5 | TRBV6-2/TRBV6-3 | - | - | TGTGCCAGCAGTTTTCAGGGGTTTCAGCCCCAGCATTTT | CASSFQGFQPQHF
TRBJ1-2 | TRBV27 | - | - | TGTGCCAGCAGTTTTCAGCGACCGTATGGCTACACCTTC | CASSFQRPYGYTF
TRBJ1-4 | TRBV18 | - | - | TGTGCCAGCTCTCGAGGGCTACTTGGGGAAAAACTGTTTTTT | CASSRGLLGEKLFF
TRBJ2-4 | TRBV6-6 | - | - | TGTGCCAGCAGCTTCAACCGGGCCCAAACCTTAAACATTCAGTACTTC | CASSFNRAQTLNIQYF
TRBJ1-5 | TRBV27 | - | - | TGTGCCAGCAGTTTGCTAGGGTCCAATCAGCCCCAGCATTTT | CASSLLGSNQPQHF
TRBJ1-6 | TRBV7-9 | TRBD1 | - | TGTGCCAGCAGCTCGACAGGGTCCTATAATTCACCCCTCCACTTT | CASSSTGSYNSPLHF
TRBJ1-2 | TRBV6-5 | - | - | TGTGCCAGCAGTTACCTACAGAGAAACTATGGCTACACCTTC | CASSYLQRNYGYTF
TRBJ1-6 | TRBV7-3 | - | - | TGTGCCAGCAGCATGACAGCCAATTCACCCCTCCACTTT | CASSMTANSPLHF
TRBJ1-5 | TRBV10-3 | - | - | TGTGCCATCGGGCAGGGGCTAGGCAATCAGCCCCAGCATTTT | CAIGQGLGNQPQHF
TRBJ1-3 | TRBV3-1/TRBV3-2 | - | - | TGTGCCAGCAGCTCAGACAGGATGGGGTGGGGAGCTGGAAACACCATATATTTT | CASSSDRMGWGAGNTIYF
TRBJ1-2 | TRBV3-1/TRBV3-2 | TRBD1 | - | TGTGCCAGCAGCCCAGGGTCTGGACAGGACTATGGCTACACCTTC | CASSPGSGQDYGYTF
TRBJ2-2 | TRBV19 | - | - | TGTGCCAGTAGTATGGCAGGGTACGGGGAGCTGTTTTTT | CASSMAGYGELFF
TRBJ2-7 | TRBV4-3 | - | - | TGCGCCAGCAGCCAAGAGCAAGGGCACTCCTACGAGCAGTACTTC | CASSQEQGHSYEQYF
TRBJ1-2 | TRBV10-3 | - | - | TGTGCCATCAGTGAGTGGGGGTTGGAAGGCTACACCTTC | CAISEWGLEGYTF
TRBJ2-7 | TRBV4-2 | - | - | TGTGCCAGCAGCCAAGATAGGGCAGGGTCCATCTACGAGCAGTACTTC | CASSQDRAGSIYEQYF
TRBJ1-2 | TRBV27 | - | - | TGTGCCAGCAGTTTATATTCCCTTTCCGGCTCCTTGGGCTATGGCTACACCTTC | CASSLYSLSGSLGYGYTF
TRBJ1-2 | TRBV6-5 | - | - | TGTGCCAGCAGTTACGGGGATGGGTCTTATGGCTACACCTTC | CASSYGDGSYGYTF
TRBJ1-4 | TRBV21-1 | - | - | TGTGCCAGCAGCAACCCACCGTTATTAAGAACAACTAATGAAAAACTGTTTTTT | CASSNPPLLRTTNEKLFF
TRBJ1-2 | TRBV2 | TRBD1 | once | TGTGCCAGCAGGCTGACAGGGAACTATGGCTACACCTTC | CASRLTGNYGYTF
TRBJ2-1 | TRBV6-5 | TRBD2 | - | TGTGCCAGCAGTTACTCGATCCTAGCGGGGGGCGGTGAGCAGTTCTTC | CASSYSILAGGGEQFF
TRBJ1-1 | TRBV18 | TRBD1 | - | TGTGCCAGCTCACCAATAGGCGGACTCGGGACAGAGAACACTGAAGCTTTCTTT | CASSPIGGLGTENTEAFF
TRBJ2-7 | TRBV11-2 | TRBD2 | - | TGTGCCAGCACCACGACTAGCGGGGCCCTCGAGCAGTACTTC | CASTTTSGALEQYF
TRBJ2-3 | TRBV5-8 | TRBD2 | - | TGTGCCAGCAGCTGGACAGTAGCGGGGGCGAAAGATACGCAGTATTTT | CASSWTVAGAKDTQYF
TRBJ2-7 | TRBV10-2 | - | - | TGCGCCAGCAGTTTGCCAGGGGAAAGCGAGCAGTACTTC | CASSLPGESEQYF
TRBJ2-3 | TRBV2 | - | - | TGTGCCAGCAGTGAATTGCACGGCGGCAGGTACTCAGATACGCAGTATTTT | CASSELHGGRYSDTQYF
TRBJ2-2 | TRBV7-2 | TRBD2 | - | TGTGCCAGCAGCAGGACTAGCCCCGGGGAGCTGTTTTTT | CASSRTSPGELFF
TRBJ1-3 | TRBV12-3/TRBV12-4 | - | - | TGTGCCATCTGGGGAAACACCATATATTTT | CAIWGNTIYF
TRBJ1-2 | TRBV3-1/TRBV3-2 | TRBD1 | - | TGTGCCAGCAGCCAAATTCTGGGACAGGGAGTGGATGGCTACACCTTC | CASSQILGQGVDGYTF
TRBJ1-1 | TRBV19 | - | - | TGTGCCAGTAGTATAGTTTACGGTGGGACTGAAGCTTTCTTT | CASSIVYGGTEAFF
TRBJ1-2 | TRBV19 | TRBD1 | - | TGTGCCAGTAGAGGACAGGGTGAAGGCGGCTACACCTTC | CASRGQGEGGYTF
TRBJ2-7 | TRBV6-5 | - | - | TGTGCCAGCAGTTACTCGAAAGACGAGCAGTACTTC | CASSYSKDEQYF
TRBJ2-5 | TRBV6-1 | - | - | TGTGCCAGCAGTGATGACCCGGGGCGGGAGACCCAGTACTTC | CASSDDPGRETQYF
TRBJ1-1 | TRBV6-5 | - | - | TGTGCCAGCACGCCGTGGGGGGAAGCTTTCTTT | CASTPWGEAFF
TRBJ1-2 | TRBV27 | TRBD1 | - | TGTGCCAGCAGTTTCGCGCAGGGGGCAAGCTATGGCTACACCTTC | CASSFAQGASYGYTF